This T cell receptor beta chain was retrieved from a study of T cell repertoires in cytomegalovirus infection. Overall study context: Public TCR beta signature analysis indicated the presence of both CMV infection and matching HLA type.

TCRdb reprocessed the reads with MiXCR, giving one entry per CDR3 protein. The sample shows hundreds of thousands of distinct CDR3 sequences, about 30% of them seen only once. CDR1 is MGHRA, CDR2 YSYEKL, per germline. Trimming took 1 base from V and 2 from J, leaving 8 bases between them. This CDR3 region has 14 residues. This clonotype occurred a few times. The antigen remains unidentified. The sequences come from cultured PBMCs, collected from culture after CMV antigen stimulation. The TCR sequence derives from a human donor in good health (CMV status not recorded). Some clones in this sample may be carry-over from other donors' samples. The rearrangement links TRBV4-1 to TRBJ1-1; D not resolved. In DNA form, the CDR3 reads TGCGCCAGCAGCCAAGGTCCAGATAACACTGAAGCTTTCTTT. Protein: CASSQGPDNTEAFF.